The T cell receptor beta chain described here comes from a study of human T cells and chemical hapten exposure (dated by TCRdb to the early 2020s). The study in broad terms: For sensitization, 2% DPC in acetone was applied to a 2 cm by 2 cm area of upper inner arm skin. The libraries were sequenced as a pool, and the TCR yield per sample differed mostly because of small variations in library volumes within the pool. Blood samples were taken from patients before sensitization (week 0) and then at 2, 6 and about 24 weeks after DPC sensitization. The mostly female patient cohort included alopecia areata with under or over 50% scalp involvement, alopecia totalis and alopecia universalis. This study followed changes in the peripheral blood TCR repertoire in vivo during primary and secondary sensitization of alopecia patients to the hapten diphenylcyclopropenone (DPC). Throughout the approximately 25-week study period, patients were also given weekly therapeutic DPC doses on the scalp. Patch tests used Finn chambers with 0.01% DPC on the upper back, scored after 6 days by International Contact Dermatitis Research Group standards. For TCR sequencing, blood came from twenty-nine alopecia patients at anywhere from one to four time points (pre-sensitization, 2, 6 and 24 weeks).

According to the study, the label for this sample's time point signals: patch test 1, 2 weeks after DPC sensitization. The treatment or condition tag for this specimen amounts to: therapeutic diphenylcyclopropenone sensitization with weekly scalp DPC. At each patch-test visit, blood was drawn before the patch test was applied. Eligible patients were aged 18 to 70, diagnosed with alopecia, deemed suitable for DPC therapy, and excluded if pregnant. Total RNA was isolated from unfractionated whole blood collected in Tempus Blood RNA tubes. The method behind the library was RACE. TCRdb shows the sequencer as NextSeq 500. During library preparation, unique molecular identifiers were attached to individual cDNA molecules so that TCRs could be counted in a quantitative, reproducible way. From each blood RNA sample, both TCR alpha and TCR beta chains were sequenced. Per the source publication's procedure: A median of about 87,000 TCRs per sample was observed, with a range of 23,224 to 690,600. The Decombinator software suite was used to annotate V, J and CDR3 in the TCR reads. For the PS versus PT1 abundance plots, all samples were subsampled to the same number of TCRs (28,000). TCRs were defined as expanded if absent before sensitization and observed at least eight times at the 2-week time point. TCRdb cleaned the public reads at Q25 with fastp, built clones with MiXCR and kept in-frame beta chains. Identical CDR3 proteins give one entry, which carries the most common genes and DNA. What appears here as the V and J calls and clone size reflects TCRdb's work, not the paper's. This sample has about 56,000 distinct CDR3 sequences in its table, and about a tenth of those were observed once. The leading ten clones occupy 10% to 15% of the sample.

With respect to this clonotype: There is no known antigen for this receptor. Base qualities are missing; no much larger clone stands one base away.

Results and caveats for the whole study, not just this receptor: Patch test score correlated positively with the number of PT1 expanded TCRs, reaching significance at thresholds 8, 16 and 32 but not at 4. DPC sensitization did not change how many TCRs were above 1 in 1000 frequency, and no evidence was found of alterations in global repertoire structure. Expanded TCRs formed significantly more large CDR3 similarity clusters than pre-sensitization or healthy control sets, consistent with antigen-driven responses. Because all patients had alopecia, a presumed autoimmune disease, the immune response of the patients might differ from that of healthy individuals. Repeated subsampling changed both the strength of the expansion versus patch-test correlation and the threshold at which that correlation became significant.

The sequence came from a woman aged 40 to 50 with alopecia areata. Some clones in this sample may be carry-over from other donors' samples. This sample comprised whole blood, obtained in connection with sensitization to the hapten diphenylcyclopropenone (DPC).

The CDR3 protein: CASSLQGDRKSYEQYF. The nucleotide sequence reads TGTGCCAGCAGCCTCCAGGGGGACAGAAAATCCTACGAGCAGTACTTC. This chain is built from TRBV6-5 and TRBJ2-7, with 7 bases matching TRBD1. The germline V end is reduced by 6 bases and the J end by 1 base; junction bases left unmatched: 12. Including cysteine and phenylalanine, the CDR3 has 16 amino acids. The entry retains the CDR3 DNA only, 48 bases that are in frame from base 1. Looking up the germline V gene yields CDR1 MNHEY and CDR2 SVGAGI.